This T cell receptor (beta chain) was sequenced for a study of cytomegalovirus exposure and HLA in healthy donors. PCR involved 60 Vbeta and 13 Jbeta primers. This table comes from immunoSEQ multiplex PCR, and its TCRdb copy is limited to in-frame clones, with some not included. The table includes about 200,000 clones, roughly four fifths detected once. Regarding the study as a whole: Earlier findings revealed that most TCR beta V segments proved productive either about 87% or about 30% of the time. Later analysis revealed greater clonal expansion in HLA-associated TCR beta chains than in equally common others. It was reported in a later analysis that an Asian-associated ancestry cluster showed fewer N-insertions than the 666-donor mean. Indistinguishable V segments, including TRBV6-2 and TRBV6-3, were excluded.

A note on this clone: Its antigen is unknown.

The germline V and J ends were trimmed by 2 bases and 7 bases, with 14 bases remaining between them. This CDR3 has 14 amino acids. In germline, CDR1 is LNHDA, CDR2 SQIVND (reference sequence). This TCR was recovered from a man aged 25-40 years in good health and CMV-seronegative. This chain uses TRBV19 with TRBJ1-2; weak D call: TRBD1 (5 bases). The specimen sequenced was PBMCs. CDR3 nucleotides: TGTGCCAGTAGTATACCTCAGGGTGTAGGTGGCTACACCTTC. This codes for CASSIPQGVGGYTF.